This TCR beta chain was sequenced in a study of T-cell memory formation after mild COVID-19. Overall study context: Across donors, TCR clusters were largely donor specific. Overall study findings and caveats: Shrinking CD4+ clones resided mostly in CM and EM, and CD8+ ones in EMRA. Prior to infection, memory already included some responding clones, suggesting cross-reactive memory joined.

This CDR3 is built from 14 residues. Germline V CDR1 and CDR2: MDHEN, SYDVKM. With 10 bases clipped from V and 3 bases from J, the junction kept 10 bases outside the gene matches. With constant-segment primers, 5'RACE yielded cDNA libraries of TCR alpha and TCR beta that carried sample barcodes and UMIs. Via MiXCR, TCRdb re-called the 5' RACE reads, giving one row per CDR3 protein. The sample includes about 290,000 distinct CDR3 sequences, around a sixth seen only once; the top ten take more than 20%. This clonotype has only a few counts. Its antigen remains unknown. The receptor's source is a man between 18 and 29 years old who had mild COVID-19 (a few samples of this study predate the infection). Cell type and time point are not known. Sequencing input: PBMCs or a T cell subset sorted from them (not recorded which). This sequence joins TRBV28 and TRBJ2-7, with 9 bases that match TRBD1. CDR3 sequence (DNA): TGTGCCATTGCCCGACAGGGGGGAGGCTACGAGCAGTACGTC. This codes for CAIARQGGGYEQYV.